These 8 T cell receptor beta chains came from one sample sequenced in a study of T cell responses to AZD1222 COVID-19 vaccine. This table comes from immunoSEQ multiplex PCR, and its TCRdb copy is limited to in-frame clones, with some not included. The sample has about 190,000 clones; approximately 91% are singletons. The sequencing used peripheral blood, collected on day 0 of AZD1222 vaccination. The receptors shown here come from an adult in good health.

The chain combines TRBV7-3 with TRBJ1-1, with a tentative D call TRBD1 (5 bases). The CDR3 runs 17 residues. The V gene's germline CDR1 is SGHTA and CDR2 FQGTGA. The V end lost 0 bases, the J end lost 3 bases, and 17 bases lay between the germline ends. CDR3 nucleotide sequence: TGTGCCAGCAGCTTAACGAGATTGGGGGAAGGTGACACTGAAGCTTTCTTT. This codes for CASSLTRLGEGDTEAFF.

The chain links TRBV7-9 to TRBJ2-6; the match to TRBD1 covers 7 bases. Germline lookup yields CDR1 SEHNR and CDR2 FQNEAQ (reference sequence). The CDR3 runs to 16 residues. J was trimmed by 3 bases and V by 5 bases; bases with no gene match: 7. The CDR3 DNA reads TGTGCCAGCAGCCTAAGACAGGGTGGTGGGGCCAACGTCCTGACTTTC. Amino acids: CASSLRQGGGANVLTF.

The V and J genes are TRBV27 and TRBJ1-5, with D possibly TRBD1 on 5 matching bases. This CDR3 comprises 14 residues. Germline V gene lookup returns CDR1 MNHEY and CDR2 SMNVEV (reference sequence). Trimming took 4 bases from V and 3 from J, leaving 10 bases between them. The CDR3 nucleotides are TGTGCCAGCAGTTCGGGGCAGCCCAATCAGCCCCAGCATTTT. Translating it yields CASSSGQPNQPQHF.

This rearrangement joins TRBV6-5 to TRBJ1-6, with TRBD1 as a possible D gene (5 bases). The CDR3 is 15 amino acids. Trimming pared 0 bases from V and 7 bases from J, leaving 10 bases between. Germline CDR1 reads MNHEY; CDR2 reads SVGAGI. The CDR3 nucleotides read TGTGCCAGCAGTTACTCGATAGGGGAGAATTCACCCCTCCACTTT. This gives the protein CASSYSIGENSPLHF.

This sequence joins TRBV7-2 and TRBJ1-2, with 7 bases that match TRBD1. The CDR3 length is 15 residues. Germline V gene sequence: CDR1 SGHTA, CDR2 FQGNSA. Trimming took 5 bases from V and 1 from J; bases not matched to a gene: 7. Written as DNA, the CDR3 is TGTGCCAGCAGCCTCGGACAGGCGAGTAACTATGGCTACACCTTC. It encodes CASSLGQASNYGYTF.

CDR3 nucleotides: TGCAGCATGGACAGGGGGCAGGAGACCCAGTACTTC. Encoded protein: CSMDRGQETQYF. The chain links TRBV29-1 to TRBJ2-5; TRBD1 matches at 11 bases. The CDR3 has 12 amino acids. CDR1 is SQVTM, CDR2 ANQGSEA, per germline. After removal of 8 bases from V and 5 bases from J, the junction contained 4 bases not matched to a gene.

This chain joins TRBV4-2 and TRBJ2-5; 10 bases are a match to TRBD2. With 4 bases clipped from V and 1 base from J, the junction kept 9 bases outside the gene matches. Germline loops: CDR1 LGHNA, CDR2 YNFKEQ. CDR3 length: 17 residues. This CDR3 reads CASSPQARTSGQETQYF. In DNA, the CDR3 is TGTGCCAGCAGCCCCCAAGCAAGGACTAGCGGCCAAGAGACCCAGTACTTC.

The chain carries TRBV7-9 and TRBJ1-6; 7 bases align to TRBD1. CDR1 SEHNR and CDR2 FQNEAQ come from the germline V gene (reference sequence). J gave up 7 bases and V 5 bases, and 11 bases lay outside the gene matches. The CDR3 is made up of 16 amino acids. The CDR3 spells CASSVGQLPTNSPLHF. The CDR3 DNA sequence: TGTGCCAGCAGCGTGGGACAGCTGCCCACAAATTCACCCCTCCACTTT.